This record covers a single T cell receptor (beta chain). The PCR used 60 Vbeta and 13 Jbeta primers. Method: immunoSEQ multiplex PCR; TCRdb's copy keeps in-frame clones and lacks some. The sample contains roughly 160,000 clones, roughly 77% of which appear only once. The data originate from a study of cytomegalovirus exposure and HLA in healthy donors. CDR1 SEHNR and CDR2 FQNEAQ come from the germline V gene (reference sequence). V was pared by 1 base and J by 2 bases, with 8 bases of the junction left unmatched. The CDR3 sequence is 17 residues long. Sequencing used PBMCs. The chain couples TRBV7-9 to TRBJ2-3, with 8 bases that match TRBD2. The clonotype was recovered from a woman between 40 and 50 years old in good health and CMV-seropositive. CDR3 nucleotide sequence: TGTGCCAGCAGCTTAGTTTCGCTAGCGGGCCCCACAGATACGCAGTATTTT. Translation gives CASSLVSLAGPTDTQYF.